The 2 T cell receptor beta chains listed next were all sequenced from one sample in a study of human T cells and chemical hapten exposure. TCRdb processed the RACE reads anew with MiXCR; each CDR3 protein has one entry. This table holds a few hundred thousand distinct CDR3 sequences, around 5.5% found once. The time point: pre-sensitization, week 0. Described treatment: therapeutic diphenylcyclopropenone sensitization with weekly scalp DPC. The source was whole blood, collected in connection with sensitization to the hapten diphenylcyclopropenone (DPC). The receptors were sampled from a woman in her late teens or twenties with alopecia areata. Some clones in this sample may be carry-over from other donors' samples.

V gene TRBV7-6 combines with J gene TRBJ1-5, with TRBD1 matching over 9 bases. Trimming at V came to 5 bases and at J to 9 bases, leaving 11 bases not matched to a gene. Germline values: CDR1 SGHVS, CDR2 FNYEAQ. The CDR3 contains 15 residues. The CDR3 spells CASSPGQGPYGPQHF. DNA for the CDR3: TGTGCCAGCAGCCCGGGACAGGGCCCCTATGGGCCCCAGCATTTT.

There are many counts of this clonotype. The CDR3 nucleotides read TGCAGTGCTAGCCTTGGAGGGGCAGGCTATGGCTACACCTTC. The encoded protein is CSASLGGAGYGYTF. J is TRBJ1-2 and V is TRBV20-1; D is possibly TRBD1 (5 bases). This CDR3 region has 14 residues. The V gene lost 3 bases and the J gene lost 4 bases, with 15 bases spanning the gap. The germline V gene encodes CDR1 DFQATT and CDR2 SNEGSKA (reference sequence).